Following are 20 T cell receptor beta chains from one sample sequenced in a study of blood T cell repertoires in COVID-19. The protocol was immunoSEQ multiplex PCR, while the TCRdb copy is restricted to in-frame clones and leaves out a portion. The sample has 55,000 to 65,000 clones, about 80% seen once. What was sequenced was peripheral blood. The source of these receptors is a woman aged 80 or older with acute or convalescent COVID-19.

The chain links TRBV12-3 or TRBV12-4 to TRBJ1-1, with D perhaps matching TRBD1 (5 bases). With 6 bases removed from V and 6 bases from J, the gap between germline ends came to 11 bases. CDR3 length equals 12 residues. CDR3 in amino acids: CASSQGPPEAFF. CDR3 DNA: TGTGCCAGCAGCCAGGGCCCCCCTGAAGCTTTCTTT.

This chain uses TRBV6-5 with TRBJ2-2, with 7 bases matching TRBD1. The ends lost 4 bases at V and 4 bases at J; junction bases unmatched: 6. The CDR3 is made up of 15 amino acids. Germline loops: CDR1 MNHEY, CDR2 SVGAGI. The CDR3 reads CASSSSTGTTGELFF. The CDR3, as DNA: TGTGCCAGCAGTTCATCGACAGGGACCACCGGGGAGCTGTTTTTT.

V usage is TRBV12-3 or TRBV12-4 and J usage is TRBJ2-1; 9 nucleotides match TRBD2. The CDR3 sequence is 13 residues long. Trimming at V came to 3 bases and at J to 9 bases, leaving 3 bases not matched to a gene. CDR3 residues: CASSFVTSGEQFF. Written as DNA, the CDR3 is TGTGCCAGCAGTTTTGTGACTAGCGGTGAGCAGTTCTTC.

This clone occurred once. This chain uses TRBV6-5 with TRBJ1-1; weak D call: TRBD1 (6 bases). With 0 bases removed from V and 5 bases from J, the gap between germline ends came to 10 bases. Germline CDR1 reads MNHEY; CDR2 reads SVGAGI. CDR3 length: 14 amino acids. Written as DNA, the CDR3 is TGTGCCAGCAGTTACTCAGGGGGAAGGACTGAAGCTTTCTTT. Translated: CASSYSGGRTEAFF.

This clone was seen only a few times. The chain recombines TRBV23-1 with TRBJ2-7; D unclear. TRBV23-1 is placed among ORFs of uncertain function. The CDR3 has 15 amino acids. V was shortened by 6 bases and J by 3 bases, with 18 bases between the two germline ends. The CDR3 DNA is TGCGCCAGCAGATGTGGGCGTCGACCCGTCTACGAGCAGTACTTC. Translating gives CASRCGRRPVYEQYF.

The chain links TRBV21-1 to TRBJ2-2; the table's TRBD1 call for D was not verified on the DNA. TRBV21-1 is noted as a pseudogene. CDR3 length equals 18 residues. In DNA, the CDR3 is TGTGCCAGCAGCAAAAATCGGGACAGGGGCAGGAACACCGGGGAGCTGTTTTTT. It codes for CASSKNRDRGRNTGELFF.

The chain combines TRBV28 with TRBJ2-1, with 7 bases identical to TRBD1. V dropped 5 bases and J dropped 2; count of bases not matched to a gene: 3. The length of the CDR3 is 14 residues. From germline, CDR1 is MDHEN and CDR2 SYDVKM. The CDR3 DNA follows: TGTGCCAGCAGTCTCGGGACAGCCTACAATGAGCAGTTCTTC. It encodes CASSLGTAYNEQFF.

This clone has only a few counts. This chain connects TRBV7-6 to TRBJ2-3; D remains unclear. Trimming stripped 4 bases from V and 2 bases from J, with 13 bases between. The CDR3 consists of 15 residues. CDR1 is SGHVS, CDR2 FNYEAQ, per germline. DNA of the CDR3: TGTGCCAGCAGCTCTTCCGTACTATTCACAGATACGCAGTATTTT. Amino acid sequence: CASSSSVLFTDTQYF.

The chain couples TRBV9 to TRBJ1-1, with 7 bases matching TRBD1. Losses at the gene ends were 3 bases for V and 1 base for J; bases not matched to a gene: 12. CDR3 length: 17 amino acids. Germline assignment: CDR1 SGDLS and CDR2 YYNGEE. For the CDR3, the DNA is TGTGCCAGCAGCGGAGGATTGACAGGGATTAAGAACACTGAAGCTTTCTTT. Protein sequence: CASSGGLTGIKNTEAFF.

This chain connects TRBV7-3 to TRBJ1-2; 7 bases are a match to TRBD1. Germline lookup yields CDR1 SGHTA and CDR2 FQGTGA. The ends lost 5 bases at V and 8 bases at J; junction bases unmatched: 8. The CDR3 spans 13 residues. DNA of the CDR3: TGTGCCAGCAGCCAAACAGGGGACGGGGGCTACACCTTC. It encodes CASSQTGDGGYTF.

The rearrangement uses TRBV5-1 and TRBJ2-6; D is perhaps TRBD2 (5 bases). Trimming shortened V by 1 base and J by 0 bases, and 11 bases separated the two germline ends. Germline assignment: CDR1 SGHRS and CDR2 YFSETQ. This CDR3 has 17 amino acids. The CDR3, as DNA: TGCGCCAGCAGCTTGAGGTCGAGGGACTCTGGGGCCAACGTCCTGACTTTC. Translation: CASSLRSRDSGANVLTF.

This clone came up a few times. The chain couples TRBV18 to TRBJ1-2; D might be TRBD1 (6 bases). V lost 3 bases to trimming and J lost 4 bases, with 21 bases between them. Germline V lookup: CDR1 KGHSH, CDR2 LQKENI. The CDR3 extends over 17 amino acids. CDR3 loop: CASSPRIFDLGGYGYTF. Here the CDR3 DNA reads TGTGCCAGCTCACCGCGCATCTTCGATTTAGGGGGCTATGGCTACACCTTC.

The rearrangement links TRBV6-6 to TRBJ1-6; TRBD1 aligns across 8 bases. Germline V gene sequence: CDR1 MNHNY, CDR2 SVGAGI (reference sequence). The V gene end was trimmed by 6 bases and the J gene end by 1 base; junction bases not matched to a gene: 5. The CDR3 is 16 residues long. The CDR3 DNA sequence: TGTGCCAGCAGGGGTACAGGGGGATCCTATAATTCACCCCTCCACTTT. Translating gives CASRGTGGSYNSPLHF.

The CDR3 region has the DNA TGCGCCAGCAGCACGGGGATGGATGGAAACACCATATATTTT. Residues: CASSTGMDGNTIYF. The chain recombines TRBV5-1 with TRBJ1-3; D call uncertain. V was pared by 4 bases and J by 3 bases, with 11 bases between. Germline V gene data show CDR1 as SGHRS and CDR2 as YFSETQ. The length of the CDR3 is 14 residues.

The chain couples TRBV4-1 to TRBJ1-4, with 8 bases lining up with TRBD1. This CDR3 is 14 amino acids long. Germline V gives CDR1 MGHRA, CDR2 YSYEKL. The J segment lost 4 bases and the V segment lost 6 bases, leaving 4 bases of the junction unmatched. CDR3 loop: CASSATGVNEKLFF. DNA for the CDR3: TGCGCCAGCAGTGCGACAGGGGTTAATGAAAAACTGTTTTTT.

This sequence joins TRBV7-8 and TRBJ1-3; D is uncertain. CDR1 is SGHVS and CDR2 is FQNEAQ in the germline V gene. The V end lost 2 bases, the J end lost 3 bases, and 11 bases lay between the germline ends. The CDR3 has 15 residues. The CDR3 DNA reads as TGTGCCAGCAGCTTAACGGCGGGGAATGGAAACACCATATATTTT. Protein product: CASSLTAGNGNTIYF.

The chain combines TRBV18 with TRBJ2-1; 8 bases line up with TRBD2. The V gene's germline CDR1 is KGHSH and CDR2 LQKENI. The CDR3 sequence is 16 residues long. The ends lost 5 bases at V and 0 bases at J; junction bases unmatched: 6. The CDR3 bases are TGTGCCAGCTCAGGGGGCGCGGGGGGCTCCTACAATGAGCAGTTCTTC. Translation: CASSGGAGGSYNEQFF.

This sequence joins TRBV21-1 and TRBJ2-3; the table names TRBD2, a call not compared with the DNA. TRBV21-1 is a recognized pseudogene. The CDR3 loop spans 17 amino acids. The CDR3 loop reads CASSDGEAGDSTDTQYF. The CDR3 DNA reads TGTGCCAGCAGCGACGGAGAAGCGGGGGATTCCACAGATACGCAGTATTTT.

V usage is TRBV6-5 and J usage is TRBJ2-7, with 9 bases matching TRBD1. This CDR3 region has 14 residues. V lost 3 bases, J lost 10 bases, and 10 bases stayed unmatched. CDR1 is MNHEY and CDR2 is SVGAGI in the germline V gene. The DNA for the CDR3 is TGTGCCAGCAGTTATGCCGACAGGGGGTCGTTTCAGTACTTC. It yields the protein CASSYADRGSFQYF.

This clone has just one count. The CDR3 nucleotides read TGTGCCACCAGTGATTTAGGGGGGGCCGACAATGAGCAGTTCTTC. Protein: CATSDLGGADNEQFF. This chain links TRBV24-1 with TRBJ2-1, with a weak D call TRBD2 (7 bases). V was trimmed by 1 base and J by 5 bases, leaving 11 bases between them. Germline CDR1 and CDR2: KGHDR and SFDVKD. The CDR3 totals 15 residues.